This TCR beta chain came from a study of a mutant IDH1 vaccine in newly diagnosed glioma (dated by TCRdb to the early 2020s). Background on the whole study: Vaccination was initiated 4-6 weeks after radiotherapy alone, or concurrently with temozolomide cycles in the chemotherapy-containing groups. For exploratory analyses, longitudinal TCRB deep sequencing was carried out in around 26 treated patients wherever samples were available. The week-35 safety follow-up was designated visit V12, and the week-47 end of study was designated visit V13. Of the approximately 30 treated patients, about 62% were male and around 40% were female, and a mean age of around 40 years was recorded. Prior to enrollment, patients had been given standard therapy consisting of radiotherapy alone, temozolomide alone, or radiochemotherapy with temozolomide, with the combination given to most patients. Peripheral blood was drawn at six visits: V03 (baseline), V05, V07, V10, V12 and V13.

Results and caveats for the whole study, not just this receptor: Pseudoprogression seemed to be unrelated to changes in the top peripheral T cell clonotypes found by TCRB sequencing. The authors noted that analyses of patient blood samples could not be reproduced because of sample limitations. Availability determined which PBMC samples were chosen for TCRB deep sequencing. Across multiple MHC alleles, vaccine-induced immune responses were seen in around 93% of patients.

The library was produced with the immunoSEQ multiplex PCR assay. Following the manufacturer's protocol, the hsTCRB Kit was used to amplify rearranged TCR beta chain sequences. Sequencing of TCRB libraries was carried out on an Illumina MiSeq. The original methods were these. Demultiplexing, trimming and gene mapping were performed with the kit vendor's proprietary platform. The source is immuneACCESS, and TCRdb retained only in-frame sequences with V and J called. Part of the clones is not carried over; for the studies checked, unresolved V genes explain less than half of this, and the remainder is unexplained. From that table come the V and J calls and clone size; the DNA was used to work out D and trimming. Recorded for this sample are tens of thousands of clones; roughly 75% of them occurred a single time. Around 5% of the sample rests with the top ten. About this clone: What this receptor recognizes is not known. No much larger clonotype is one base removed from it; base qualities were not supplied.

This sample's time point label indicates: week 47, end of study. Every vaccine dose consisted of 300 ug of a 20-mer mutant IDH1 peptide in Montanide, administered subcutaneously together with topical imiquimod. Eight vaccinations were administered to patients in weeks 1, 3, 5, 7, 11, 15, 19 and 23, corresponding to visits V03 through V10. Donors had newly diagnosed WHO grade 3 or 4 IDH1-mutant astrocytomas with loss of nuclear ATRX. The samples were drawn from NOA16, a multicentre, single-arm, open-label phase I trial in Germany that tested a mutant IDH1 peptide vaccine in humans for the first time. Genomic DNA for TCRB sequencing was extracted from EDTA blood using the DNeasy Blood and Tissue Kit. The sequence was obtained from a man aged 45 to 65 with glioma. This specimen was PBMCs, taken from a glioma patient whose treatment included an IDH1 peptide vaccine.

The CDR3 protein is CASTKGNENEQFF. The DNA is TGTGCCAGCACTAAGGGGAACGAGAATGAGCAGTTCTTC. The sequence joins TRBV6-1 to TRBJ2-1, with TRBD1 as a weak D call on 5 bases. At the junction V is shortened by 7 bases and J by 7 bases, with 14 bases in between. Sequences MNHNS (CDR1) and SASEGT (CDR2) are obtained from the germline V gene. The cysteine opens and the phenylalanine closes a CDR3 of 13 amino acids. Only the CDR3 DNA is retained, 39 bases long and in frame from the first base.